One T cell receptor (beta chain) is described in this entry. The antigen remains unidentified. The data belong to a study of cytomegalovirus exposure and HLA in healthy donors. Broader study findings: Cytomegalovirus status was reportedly diagnosed by the classifier with high sensitivity and specificity.

Primers included in the PCR were 60 Vbeta and 13 Jbeta primers. Here immunoSEQ multiplex PCR was the method, and the copy in TCRdb shows in-frame clones only, minus some. The sample lists approximately 150,000 clones; roughly three quarters were seen once. From germline, CDR1 is SGHRS and CDR2 YFSETQ. Trimming took off 0 bases at V and 5 bases at J, with 15 bases between the two ends. This CDR3 contains 15 residues. The chain employs TRBV5-1 and TRBJ2-7, with D possibly TRBD1 on 5 matching bases. The origin of this receptor is a woman aged 40 to 50 in good health and CMV-seropositive. The sample taken for sequencing was PBMCs. The CDR3 DNA is TGCGCCAGCAGCTTGGAGGCAGGGTCGATCCACGAGCAGTACTTC. It encodes CASSLEAGSIHEQYF.